This passage covers 19 T cell receptor beta chains from one sample sequenced in a study of blood T cells in healthy people across ages. Sample-barcoded 5' priming and a J-beta primer mix drove a second PCR of roughly 7 to 11 cycles. TCRdb reprocessed the 5' RACE reads with MiXCR, giving one entry per CDR3 protein. This sample has hundreds of thousands of distinct CDR3 sequences; approximately 29% occur once, and the top ten carry approximately 15%. Specimen: blood. These TCRs come from an elderly woman in good health.

CDR3 sequence (DNA): TGTGCCTGGAGTGTAACGGCTTTCTCCTACGAGCAGTACTTC. Protein sequence: CAWSVTAFSYEQYF. The chain combines TRBV5-6 with TRBJ2-7, with D hard to call. The CDR3 length is 14 residues. The germline V gene has CDR1 SGHDT and CDR2 YYEEEE. Trimming removed 10 bases from V and 0 bases from J, with 17 bases in between.

The chain uses TRBV6-2 or TRBV6-3 and TRBJ1-4, with D unresolved. The CDR3 is 14 amino acids. V lost 0 bases and J 11 bases, leaving 13 bases between the germline ends. Germline lookup yields CDR1 MNHEY and CDR2 SVGEGT. As DNA, the CDR3 is TGTGCCAGCAGTTACTCCCATGCCGCTCTGAAACTGTTTTTT. Protein product: CASSYSHAALKLFF.

This clonotype appeared many times. The V gene is TRBV7-9, the J gene TRBJ2-5; possibly TRBD1 for D (5 bases). The ends were cut back, 5 bases at V and 1 base at J, with 8 bases in the middle. The CDR3 covers 13 residues. CDR1 and CDR2 from the germline V gene are SEHNR and FQNEAQ (reference sequence). CDR3 nucleotides: TGTGCCAGCAGCCAGGGTTTCCAAGAGACCCAGTACTTC. Its translation is CASSQGFQETQYF.

Only a few counts were recorded for this clonotype. The rearrangement joins TRBV9 to TRBJ1-4; D perhaps matches TRBD1 (5 bases). Trimming took 3 bases from V and 8 from J, leaving 17 bases between them. Germline lookup yields CDR1 SGDLS and CDR2 YYNGEE. CDR3 size: 15 residues. CDR3 sequence: CASSAVDTPGEKLFF. The CDR3 DNA follows: TGTGCCAGCAGCGCAGTGGACACTCCAGGCGAAAAACTGTTTTTT.

This clonotype was seen only a few times. The chain is built from TRBV20-1 and TRBJ1-1; 8 nucleotides align to TRBD1. This CDR3 comprises 16 residues. Germline V gives CDR1 DFQATT, CDR2 SNEGSKA (reference sequence). J lost 0 bases, V lost 3 bases, and 9 bases had no gene match. The CDR3, as DNA: TGCAGTGCTAGGCTGACAGGGGCTTCTTTGAACACTGAAGCTTTCTTT. This translates into CSARLTGASLNTEAFF.

About this clonotype: A much larger clonotype is one base distant, so this may be a read error. The chain carries TRBV7-2 and TRBJ2-6; 11 nucleotides match TRBD1. The CDR3 totals 17 residues. The germline V gene has CDR1 SGHTA and CDR2 FQGNSA. CDR3 in amino acids: CASRLGQGAFGANVRTF. The CDR3 DNA reads TGTGCCAGCAGATTAGGACAGGGGGCTTTCGGGGCCAACGTCCGGACTTTC.

This clonotype was counted at least ten times. This chain connects TRBV12-3 or TRBV12-4 to TRBJ2-7; unclear D gene. The CDR3 spans 13 residues. V was shortened by 5 bases and J by 3 bases, with 11 bases between the two germline ends. The chain's CDR3 is CASSRPSLYEQYF. Here the CDR3 DNA reads TGTGCCAGCAGTCGCCCGTCCCTCTACGAGCAGTACTTC.

This clonotype appeared many times. V usage is TRBV7-2 and J usage is TRBJ2-7; D remains unclear. Germline CDR1 SGHTA, CDR2 FQGNSA. CDR3 length: 14 residues. V shed 1 base and J shed 3 bases, with 10 bases lying between them. In nucleotides, the CDR3 is TGTGCCAGCAGCTTAGAACCGGCCTACTACGAGCAGTACTTC. This encodes CASSLEPAYYEQYF.

This clonotype was observed a few times. Since a much larger clone is just one base distant, this may be a read error. This chain connects TRBV7-2 to TRBJ2-5; D is perhaps TRBD1 or TRBD2 (5 bases each). The CDR3 totals 14 residues. V gave up 1 base and J gave up 11 bases, with 17 bases separating them. Germline V gives CDR1 SGHTA, CDR2 FQGNSA. CDR3 nucleotide sequence: TGTGCCAGCAGCTTAGAGGGGATTCGGGATGAGCAGTACTTC. This codes for CASSLEGIRDEQYF.

This clonotype has only a few counts. V is TRBV5-6 and J is TRBJ2-3, with 9 nucleotides matching TRBD1. The J segment lost 3 bases and the V segment lost 2 bases, leaving 7 bases of the junction unmatched. The V gene's germline CDR1 is SGHDT and CDR2 YYEEEE. The CDR3 runs to 16 residues. In DNA form, the CDR3 reads TGTGCCAGCAGCTTTACCGGGACAGGGAGGACAGATACGCAGTATTTT. Protein product: CASSFTGTGRTDTQYF.

A remark on this clonotype: One junction end disagrees with the germline gene, perhaps due to a read error. The V call is TRBV5-1, the J call TRBJ2-1; 9 nucleotides align to TRBD2. CDR1 SGHRS and CDR2 YFSETQ come from the germline V gene. The CDR3 is 15 residues long. This chain's CDR3 is CVSSLRLAGSNEQFF. The CDR3 coding sequence is TGCGTCAGCAGCTTGAGGCTAGCGGGATCCAATGAGCAGTTCTTC.

As to this clonotype: This may come from a read error, since a much larger clone is one base off. The J gene is TRBJ2-3, the V gene TRBV12-3 or TRBV12-4; 12 bases fit TRBD2. The CDR3 sequence is 17 residues long. CDR3 coding DNA: TGTGCCAGCAGTCCTCGGACTAGCGGGAAGAGCACAGATACGGAGTATTTT. It encodes CASSPRTSGKSTDTEYF.

This rearrangement joins TRBV7-8 to TRBJ1-1; TRBD1 is a possible D gene (6 bases). The V gene lost 2 bases and the J gene lost 5 bases, with 9 bases spanning the gap. The CDR3 length is 13 residues. Germline lookup yields CDR1 SGHVS and CDR2 FQNEAQ. The DNA for the CDR3 is TGTGCCAGCAGCTTAACAGGGCGAACTGAAGCTTTCTTT. As protein: CASSLTGRTEAFF.

Note on this clonotype: This may stem from a read error, because a much larger clone lies one nucleotide away. The chain combines TRBV28 with TRBJ2-4, with 7 bases identical to TRBD1. From germline, CDR1 is MDHEN and CDR2 SYDVKM. CDR3 size: 15 residues. CDR3 residues: CVSSLEGQTRVGQYF. CDR3 bases: TGTGTCAGCAGTTTAGAGGGACAGACCCGCGTTGGGCAGTACTTC.

The sample holds one count of this clonotype. A much larger clone is a single base away; this may be a read error. V gene TRBV20-1 combines with J gene TRBJ2-1; a possible D gene is TRBD2 (6 bases). Germline V gives CDR1 DFQATT, CDR2 SNEGSKA (reference sequence). This CDR3 region has 13 residues. The CDR3, as DNA: TGCAATGCTAGCGCCTTCGCCGGGTTTGAGCAGTTCTTC. This gives the protein CNASAFAGFEQFF.

Concerning this clonotype itself: This may stem from a read error, because a much larger clone lies one nucleotide away. The chain combines TRBV28 with TRBJ2-7, with a tentative D call TRBD2 (5 bases). The CDR3 spans 15 residues. CDR1 is MDHEN and CDR2 is SYDVKM in the germline V gene. The CDR3 spells CTSTSSGTSLYEQYF. The DNA of the CDR3 is TGTACCAGCACCAGCTCGGGAACTTCCTTGTACGAGCAGTACTTC.

This clonotype was recorded a few times. The rearrangement joins TRBV7-2 to TRBJ2-7; 7 positions agree with TRBD1. The CDR3 loop spans 15 amino acids. In germline, CDR1 is SGHTA, CDR2 FQGNSA. V lost 5 bases to trimming and J lost 2 bases; unmatched junction nucleotides: 9. CDR3 protein: CASSPAMGQTYEQYF. In DNA, the CDR3 is TGTGCCAGCAGCCCGGCGATGGGACAGACCTACGAGCAGTACTTC. Based on the CDR3 plus reference TRBV7-2 and TRBJ2-7, the full variable domain is GAGVSQSPSNKVTEKGKDVELRCDPISGHTALYWYRQSLGQGLEFLIYFQGNSAPDKSGLPSDRFSAERTGGSVSTLTIQRTQQEDSAVYLCASSPAMGQTYEQYFGPGTRLTVT.

In regard to this clonotype: This could be a read error, since a much larger clone is one nucleotide away. CDR3 amino acids: CSARRAASTDTQYF. For the CDR3, the DNA is TGCAGTGCTAGGAGGGCCGCTAGCACAGATACGCAGTATTTT. The chain carries TRBV20-1 and TRBJ2-3, with D possibly matching TRBD2 (5 bases). This CDR3 is 14 amino acids long. Germline V gene lookup returns CDR1 DFQATT and CDR2 SNEGSKA (reference sequence). The ends were cut back, 3 bases at V and 0 bases at J, with 10 bases in the middle.

For this clonotype: A much larger clone sits a single nucleotide away, making a read error possible. This rearrangement joins TRBV29-1 to TRBJ2-5, with 9 bases matching TRBD1. Germline-derived CDR1 and CDR2 are SQVTM and ANQGSEA. There are 13 residues in the CDR3. The V and J ends lost 5 bases and 11 bases, in that order; junction bases with no gene match: 12. CDR3 sequence reads: CSVPGTGHNEQYF. DNA for the CDR3: TGCAGCGTTCCTGGGACAGGGCACAATGAGCAGTACTTC.